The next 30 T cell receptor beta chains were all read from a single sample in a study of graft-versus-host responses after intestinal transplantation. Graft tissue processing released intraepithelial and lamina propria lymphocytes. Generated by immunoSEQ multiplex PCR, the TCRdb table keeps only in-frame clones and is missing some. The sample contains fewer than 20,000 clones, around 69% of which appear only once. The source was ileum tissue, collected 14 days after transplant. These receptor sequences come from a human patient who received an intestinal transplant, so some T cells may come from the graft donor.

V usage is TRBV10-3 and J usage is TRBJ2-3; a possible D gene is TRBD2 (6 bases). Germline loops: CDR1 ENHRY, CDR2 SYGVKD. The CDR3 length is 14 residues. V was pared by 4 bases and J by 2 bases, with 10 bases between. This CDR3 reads CAISAGVTTDTQYF. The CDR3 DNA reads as TGTGCCATCAGTGCGGGGGTGACCACAGATACGCAGTATTTT.

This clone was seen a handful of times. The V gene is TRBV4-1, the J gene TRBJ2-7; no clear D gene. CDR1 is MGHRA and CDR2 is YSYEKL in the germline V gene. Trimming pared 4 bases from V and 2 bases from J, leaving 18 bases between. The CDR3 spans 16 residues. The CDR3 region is CASSLSSQQSAYEQYF. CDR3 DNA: TGCGCCAGCAGCCTCAGTTCCCAGCAGTCCGCCTACGAGCAGTACTTC.

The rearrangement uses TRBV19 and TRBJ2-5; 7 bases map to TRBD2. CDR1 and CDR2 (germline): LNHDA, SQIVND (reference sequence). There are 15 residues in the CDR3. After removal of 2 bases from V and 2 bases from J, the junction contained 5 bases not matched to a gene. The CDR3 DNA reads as TGTGCCAGTAGTATAACGGGAGGCTATCAAGAGACCCAGTACTTC. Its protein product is CASSITGGYQETQYF. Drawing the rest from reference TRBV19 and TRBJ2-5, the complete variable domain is DGGITQSPKYLFRKEGQNVTLSCEQNLNHDAMYWYRQDPGQGLRLIYYSQIVNDFQKGDIAEGYSVSREKKESFPLTVTSAQKNPTAFYLCASSITGGYQETQYFGPGTRLLVL.

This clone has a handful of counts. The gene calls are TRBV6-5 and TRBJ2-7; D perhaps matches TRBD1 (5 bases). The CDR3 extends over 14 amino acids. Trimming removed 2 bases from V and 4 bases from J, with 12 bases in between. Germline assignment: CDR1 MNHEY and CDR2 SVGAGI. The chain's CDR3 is CASSYGQGSYEQYF. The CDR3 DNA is TGTGCCAGCAGTTACGGGCAGGGATCATACGAGCAGTACTTC.

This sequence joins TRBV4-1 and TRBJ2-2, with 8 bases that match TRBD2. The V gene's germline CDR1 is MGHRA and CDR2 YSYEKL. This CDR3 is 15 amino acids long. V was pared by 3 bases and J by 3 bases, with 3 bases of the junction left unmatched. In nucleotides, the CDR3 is TGCGCCAGCAGCCAGACTAGCGACGACACCGGGGAGCTGTTTTTT. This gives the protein CASSQTSDDTGELFF.

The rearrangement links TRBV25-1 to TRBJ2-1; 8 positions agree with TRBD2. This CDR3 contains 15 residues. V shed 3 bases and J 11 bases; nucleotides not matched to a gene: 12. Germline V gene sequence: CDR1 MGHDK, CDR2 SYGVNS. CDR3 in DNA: TGTGCCAGCAGTGAGGGCCTAGCGGGTTATCGTAAGCAGTTCTTC. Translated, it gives CASSEGLAGYRKQFF.

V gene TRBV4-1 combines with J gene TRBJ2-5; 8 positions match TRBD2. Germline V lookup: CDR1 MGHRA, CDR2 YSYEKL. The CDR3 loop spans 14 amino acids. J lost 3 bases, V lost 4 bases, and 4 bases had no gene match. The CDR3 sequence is CASSPGRGKETQYF. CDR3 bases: TGCGCCAGCAGCCCCGGGAGGGGAAAAGAGACCCAGTACTTC.

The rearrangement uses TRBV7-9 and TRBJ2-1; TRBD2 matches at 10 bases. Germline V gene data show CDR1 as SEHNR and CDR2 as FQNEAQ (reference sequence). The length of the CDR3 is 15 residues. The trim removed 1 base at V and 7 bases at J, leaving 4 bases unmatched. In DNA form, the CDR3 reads TGTGCCAGCAGCTTAGGTCTAGCGGGAGTTAATGAGCAGTTCTTC. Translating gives CASSLGLAGVNEQFF.

CDR3 sequence: CASSVGTDTQYF. The DNA for the CDR3 is TGTGCCAGCAGCGTGGGAACAGATACGCAGTATTTT. The gene calls are TRBV9 and TRBJ2-3, with D hard to call. Trimming took off 2 bases at V and 3 bases at J, with 4 bases between the two ends. Germline V gene lookup returns CDR1 SGDLS and CDR2 YYNGEE. CDR3 length: 12 amino acids.

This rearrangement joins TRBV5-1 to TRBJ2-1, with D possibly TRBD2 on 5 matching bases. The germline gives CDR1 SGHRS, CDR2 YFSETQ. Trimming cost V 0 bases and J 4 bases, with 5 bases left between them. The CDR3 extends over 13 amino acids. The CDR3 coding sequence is TGCGCCAGCAGCTTGGGACTATACAATGAGCAGTTCTTC. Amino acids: CASSLGLYNEQFF.

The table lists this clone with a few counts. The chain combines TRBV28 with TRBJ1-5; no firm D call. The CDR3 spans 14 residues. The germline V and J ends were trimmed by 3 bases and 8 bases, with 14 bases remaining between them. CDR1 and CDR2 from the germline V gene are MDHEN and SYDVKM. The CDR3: CASSFKGEGEPQHF. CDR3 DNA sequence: TGTGCCAGCAGTTTTAAGGGCGAGGGAGAGCCCCAGCATTTT.

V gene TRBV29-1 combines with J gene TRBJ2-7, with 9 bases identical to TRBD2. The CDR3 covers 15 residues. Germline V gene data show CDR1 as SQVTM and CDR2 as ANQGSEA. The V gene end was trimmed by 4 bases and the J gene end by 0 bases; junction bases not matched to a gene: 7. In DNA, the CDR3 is TGCAGCGTTGTCCTTAGCGGGGGATCCTCCTACGAGCAGTACTTC. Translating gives CSVVLSGGSSYEQYF.

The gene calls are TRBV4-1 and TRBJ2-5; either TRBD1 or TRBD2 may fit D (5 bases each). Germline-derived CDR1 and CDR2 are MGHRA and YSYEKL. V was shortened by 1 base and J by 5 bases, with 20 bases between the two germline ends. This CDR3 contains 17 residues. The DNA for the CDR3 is TGCGCCAGCAGCCAAGGGGGACCCGGGGATATGTGGGAGACCCAGTACTTC. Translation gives CASSQGGPGDMWETQYF.

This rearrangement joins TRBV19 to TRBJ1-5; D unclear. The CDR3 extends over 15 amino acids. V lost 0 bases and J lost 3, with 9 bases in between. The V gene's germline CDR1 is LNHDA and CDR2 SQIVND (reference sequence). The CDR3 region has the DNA TGTGCCAGTAGTATAGACGGGCAGCCCAATCAGCCCCAGCATTTT. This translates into CASSIDGQPNQPQHF.

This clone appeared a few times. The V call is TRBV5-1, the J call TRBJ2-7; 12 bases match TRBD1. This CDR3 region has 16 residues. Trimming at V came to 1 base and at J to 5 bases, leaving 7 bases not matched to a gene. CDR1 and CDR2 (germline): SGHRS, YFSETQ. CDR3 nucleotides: TGCGCCAGCAGCTTGAGTTCGGGACAGGGGGCCAACGAGCAGTACTTC. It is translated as CASSLSSGQGANEQYF.

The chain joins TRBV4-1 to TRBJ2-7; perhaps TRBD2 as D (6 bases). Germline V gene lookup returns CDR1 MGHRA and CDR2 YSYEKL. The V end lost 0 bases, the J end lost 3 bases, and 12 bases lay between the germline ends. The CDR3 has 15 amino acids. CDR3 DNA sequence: TGCGCCAGCAGCCAAGATCGGGGGACCTTCTACGAGCAGTACTTC. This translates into CASSQDRGTFYEQYF.

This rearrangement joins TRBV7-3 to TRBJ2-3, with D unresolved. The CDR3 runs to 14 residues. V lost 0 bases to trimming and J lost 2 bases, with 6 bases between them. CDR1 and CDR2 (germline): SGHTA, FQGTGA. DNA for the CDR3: TGTGCCAGCAGCTTAACGAGTGACACAGATACGCAGTATTTT. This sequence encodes CASSLTSDTDTQYF.

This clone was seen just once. CDR3 in amino acids: CASSPGGLAGAYEQYF. In nucleotides, the CDR3 is TGTGCCAGCAGCCCGGGGGGACTAGCGGGAGCCTACGAGCAGTACTTC. The chain has TRBV5-6 and TRBJ2-7, with 14 bases aligning to TRBD2. V trimming: 4 bases; J trimming: 2 bases; junction bases outside the gene matches: 5. This CDR3 region has 16 residues. CDR1 and CDR2 (germline): SGHDT, YYEEEE.

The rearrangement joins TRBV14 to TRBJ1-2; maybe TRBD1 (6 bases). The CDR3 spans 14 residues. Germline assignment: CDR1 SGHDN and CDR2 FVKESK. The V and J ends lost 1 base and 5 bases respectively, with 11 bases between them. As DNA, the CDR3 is TGTGCCAGCAGCCAAGTTCGGGGGGCTTATGGCTACACCTTC. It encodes CASSQVRGAYGYTF.

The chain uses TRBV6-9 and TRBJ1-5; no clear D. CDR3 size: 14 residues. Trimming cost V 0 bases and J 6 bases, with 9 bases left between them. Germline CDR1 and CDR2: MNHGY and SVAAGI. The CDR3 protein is CASSYSHGRQPQHF. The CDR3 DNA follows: TGTGCCAGCAGTTATTCCCACGGGCGTCAGCCCCAGCATTTT.

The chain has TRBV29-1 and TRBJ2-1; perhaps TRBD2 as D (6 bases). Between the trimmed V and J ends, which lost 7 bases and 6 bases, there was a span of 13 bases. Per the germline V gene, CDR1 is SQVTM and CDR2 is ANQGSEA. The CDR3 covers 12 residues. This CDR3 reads CSERQRVNEQFF. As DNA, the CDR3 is TGCAGCGAAAGACAGCGGGTCAATGAGCAGTTCTTC.

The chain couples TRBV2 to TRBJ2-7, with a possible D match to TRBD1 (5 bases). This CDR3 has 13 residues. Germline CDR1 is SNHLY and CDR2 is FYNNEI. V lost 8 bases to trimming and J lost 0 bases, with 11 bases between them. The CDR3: CASEQGSSYEQYF. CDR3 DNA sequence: TGTGCCAGCGAGCAGGGAAGCTCCTACGAGCAGTACTTC.

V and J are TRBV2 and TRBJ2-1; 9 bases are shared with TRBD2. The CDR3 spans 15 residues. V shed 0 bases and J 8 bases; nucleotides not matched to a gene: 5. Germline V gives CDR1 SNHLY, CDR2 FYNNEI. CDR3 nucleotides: TGTGCCAGCAGTGAAGCTTTGGGACTAGCCGATGAGCAGTTCTTC. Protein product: CASSEALGLADEQFF.

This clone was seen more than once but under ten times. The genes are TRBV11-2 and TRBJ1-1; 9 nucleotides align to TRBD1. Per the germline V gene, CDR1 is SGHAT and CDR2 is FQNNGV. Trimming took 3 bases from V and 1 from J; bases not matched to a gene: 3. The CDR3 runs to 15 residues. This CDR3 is CASSFPGQGNTEAFF. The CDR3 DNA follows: TGTGCCAGCAGCTTCCCGGGACAGGGGAACACTGAAGCTTTCTTT. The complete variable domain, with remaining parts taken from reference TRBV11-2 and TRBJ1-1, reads EAGVAQSPRYKIIEKRQSVAFWCNPISGHATLYWYQQILGQGPKLLIQFQNNGVVDDSQLPKDRFSAERLKGVDSTLKIQPAKLEDSAVYLCASSFPGQGNTEAFFGQGTRLTVV.

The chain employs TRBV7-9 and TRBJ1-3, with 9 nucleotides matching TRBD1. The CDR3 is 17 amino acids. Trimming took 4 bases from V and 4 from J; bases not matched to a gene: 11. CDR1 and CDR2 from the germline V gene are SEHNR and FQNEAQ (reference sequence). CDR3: CASSSYRDRVQGNTIYF. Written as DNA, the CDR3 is TGTGCCAGCAGCTCATACCGGGACAGGGTACAAGGAAACACCATATATTTT.

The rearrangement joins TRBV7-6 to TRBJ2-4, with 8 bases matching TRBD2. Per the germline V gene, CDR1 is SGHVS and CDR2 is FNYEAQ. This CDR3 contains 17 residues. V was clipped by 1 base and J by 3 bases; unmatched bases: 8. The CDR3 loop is CASSLGFTGRGKNIQYF. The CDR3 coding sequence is TGTGCCAGCAGCTTAGGGTTTACCGGGAGGGGCAAAAACATTCAGTACTTC.

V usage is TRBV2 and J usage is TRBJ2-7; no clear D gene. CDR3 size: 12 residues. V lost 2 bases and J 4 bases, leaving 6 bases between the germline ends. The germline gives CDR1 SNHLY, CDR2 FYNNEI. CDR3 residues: CASSELGYEQYF. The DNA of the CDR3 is TGTGCCAGCAGTGAATTGGGTTACGAGCAGTACTTC.

CDR3 loop: CASSEAGWETQYF. In nucleotides, the CDR3 is TGTGCCAGTAGCGAAGCGGGATGGGAGACCCAGTACTTC. The chain carries TRBV19 and TRBJ2-5; 7 nucleotides line up with TRBD2. CDR3 length equals 13 residues. The J segment lost 5 bases and the V segment lost 6 bases, leaving 6 bases of the junction unmatched. Germline CDR1 LNHDA, CDR2 SQIVND (reference sequence).

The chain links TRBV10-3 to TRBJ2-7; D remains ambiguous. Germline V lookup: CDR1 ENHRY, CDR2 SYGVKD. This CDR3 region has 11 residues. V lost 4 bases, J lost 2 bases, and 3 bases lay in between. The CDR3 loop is CAISGTYEQYF. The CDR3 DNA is TGTGCCATCAGTGGCACCTACGAGCAGTACTTC.

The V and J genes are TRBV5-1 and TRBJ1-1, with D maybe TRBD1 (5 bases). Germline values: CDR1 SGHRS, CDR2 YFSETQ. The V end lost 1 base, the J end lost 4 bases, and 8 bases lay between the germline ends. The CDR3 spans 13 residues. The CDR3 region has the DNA TGCGCCAGCAGCTTGACGGGGGGCACTGAAGCTTTCTTT. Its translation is CASSLTGGTEAFF.